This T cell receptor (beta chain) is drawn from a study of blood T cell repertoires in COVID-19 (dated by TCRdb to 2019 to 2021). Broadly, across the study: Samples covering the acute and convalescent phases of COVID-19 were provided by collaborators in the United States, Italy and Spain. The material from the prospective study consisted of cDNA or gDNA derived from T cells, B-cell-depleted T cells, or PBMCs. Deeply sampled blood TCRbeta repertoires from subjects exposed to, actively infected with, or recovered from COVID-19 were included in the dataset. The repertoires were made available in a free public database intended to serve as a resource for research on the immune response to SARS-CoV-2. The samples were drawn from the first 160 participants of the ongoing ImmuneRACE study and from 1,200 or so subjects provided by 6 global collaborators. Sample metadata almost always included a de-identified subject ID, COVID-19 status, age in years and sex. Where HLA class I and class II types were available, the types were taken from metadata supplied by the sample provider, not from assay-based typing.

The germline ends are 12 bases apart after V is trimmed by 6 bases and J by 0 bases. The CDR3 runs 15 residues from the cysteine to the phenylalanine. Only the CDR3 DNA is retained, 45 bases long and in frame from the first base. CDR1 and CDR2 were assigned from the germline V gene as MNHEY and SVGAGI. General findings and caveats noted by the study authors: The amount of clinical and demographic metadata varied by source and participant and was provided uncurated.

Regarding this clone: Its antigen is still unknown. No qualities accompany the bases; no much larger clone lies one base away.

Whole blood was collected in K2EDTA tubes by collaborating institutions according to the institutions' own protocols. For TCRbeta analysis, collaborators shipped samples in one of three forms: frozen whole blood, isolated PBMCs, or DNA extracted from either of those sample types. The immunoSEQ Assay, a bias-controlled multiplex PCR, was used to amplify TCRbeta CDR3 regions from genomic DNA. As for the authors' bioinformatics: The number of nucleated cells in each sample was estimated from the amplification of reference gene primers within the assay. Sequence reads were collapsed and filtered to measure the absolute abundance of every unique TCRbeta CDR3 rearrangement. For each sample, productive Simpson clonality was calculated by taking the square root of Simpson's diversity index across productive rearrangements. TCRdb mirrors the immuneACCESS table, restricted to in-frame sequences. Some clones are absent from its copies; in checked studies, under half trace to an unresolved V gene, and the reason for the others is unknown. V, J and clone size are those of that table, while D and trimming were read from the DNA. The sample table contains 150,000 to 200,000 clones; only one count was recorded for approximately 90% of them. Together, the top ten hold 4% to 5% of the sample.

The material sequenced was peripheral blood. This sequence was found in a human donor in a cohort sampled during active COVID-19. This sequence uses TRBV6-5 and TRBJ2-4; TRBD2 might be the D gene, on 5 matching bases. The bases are TGTGCCAGCAGGAGCAGGAGGCTAGCCAAAAACATTCAGTACTTC. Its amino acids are CASRSRRLAKNIQYF.